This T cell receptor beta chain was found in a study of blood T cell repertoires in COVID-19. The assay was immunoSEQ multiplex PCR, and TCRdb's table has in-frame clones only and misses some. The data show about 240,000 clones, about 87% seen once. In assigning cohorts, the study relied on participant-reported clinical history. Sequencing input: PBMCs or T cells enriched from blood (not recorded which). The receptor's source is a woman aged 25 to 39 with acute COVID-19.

CDR3 coding DNA: TGTGCCAGCAGCTCCCACCCAGGGTCAATGAACACTGAAGCTTTCTTT. Amino acid sequence: CASSSHPGSMNTEAFF. The chain joins TRBV7-9 to TRBJ1-1; TRBD1 is a possible D gene (5 bases). Trimming cost V 4 bases and J 0 bases, with 15 bases left between them. The CDR3 extends over 16 amino acids. The germline V gene has CDR1 SEHNR and CDR2 FQNEAQ (reference sequence). Full variable domain (missing parts from reference TRBV7-9 and TRBJ1-1): DTGVSQNPRHKITKRGQNVTFRCDPISEHNRLYWYRQTLGQGPEFLTYFQNEAQLEKSRLLSDRFSAERPKGSFSTLEIQRTEQGDSAMYLCASSSHPGSMNTEAFFGQGTRLTVV.